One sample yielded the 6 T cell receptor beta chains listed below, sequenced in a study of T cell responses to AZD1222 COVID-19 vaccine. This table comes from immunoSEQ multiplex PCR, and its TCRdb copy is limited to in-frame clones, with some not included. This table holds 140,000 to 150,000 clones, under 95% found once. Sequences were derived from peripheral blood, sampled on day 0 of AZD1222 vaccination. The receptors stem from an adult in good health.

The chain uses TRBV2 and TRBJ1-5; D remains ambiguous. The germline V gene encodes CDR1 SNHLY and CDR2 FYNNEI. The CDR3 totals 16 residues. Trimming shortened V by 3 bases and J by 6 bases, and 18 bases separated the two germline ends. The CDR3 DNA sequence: TGTGCCAGCAGTGATGGCCAGCTCGGAGGCGTTCAGCCCCAGCATTTT. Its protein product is CASSDGQLGGVQPQHF.

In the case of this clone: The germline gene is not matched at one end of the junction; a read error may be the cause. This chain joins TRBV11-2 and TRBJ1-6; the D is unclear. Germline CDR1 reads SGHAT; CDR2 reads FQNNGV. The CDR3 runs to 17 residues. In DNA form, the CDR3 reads TGTGCCAGCAGTTTAGGACTGTCGAGCTCCTATAATTCACCCCTCCACTTT. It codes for CASSLGLSSSYNSPLHF.

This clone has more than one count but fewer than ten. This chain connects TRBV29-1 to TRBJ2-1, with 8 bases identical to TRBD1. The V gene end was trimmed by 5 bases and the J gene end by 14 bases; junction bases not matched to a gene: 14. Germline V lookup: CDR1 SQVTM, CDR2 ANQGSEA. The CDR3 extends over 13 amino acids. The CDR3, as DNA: TGCAGCGTTTCCGGGACAGGTGACCCCCTTAAGTTCTTC. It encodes CSVSGTGDPLKFF.

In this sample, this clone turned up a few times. The CDR3 coding sequence is TGTGCCAGCAGCCAAGACGGACTCGACTATGGCTACACCTTC. This encodes CASSQDGLDYGYTF. The chain has TRBV3-1 (or the pseudogene TRBV3-2) and TRBJ1-2, with no clear D. This CDR3 has 14 residues. V was shortened by 0 bases and J by 3 bases, with 8 bases between the two germline ends. CDR1 is LGHDT, CDR2 YNNKEL, per germline (reference sequence).

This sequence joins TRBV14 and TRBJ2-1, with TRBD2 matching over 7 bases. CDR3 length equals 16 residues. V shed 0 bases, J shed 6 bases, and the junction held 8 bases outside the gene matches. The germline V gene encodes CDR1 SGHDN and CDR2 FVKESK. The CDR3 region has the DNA TGTGCCAGCAGCCAAGATGTCTGGACTAGGGGCAATGAGCAGTTCTTC. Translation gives CASSQDVWTRGNEQFF.

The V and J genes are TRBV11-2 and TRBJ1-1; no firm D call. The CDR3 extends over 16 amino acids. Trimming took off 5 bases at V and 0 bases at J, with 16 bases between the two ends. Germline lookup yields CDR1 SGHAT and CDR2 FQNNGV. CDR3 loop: CASSPGFGSMNTEAFF. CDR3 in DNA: TGTGCCAGCAGCCCTGGATTTGGATCGATGAACACTGAAGCTTTCTTT.